Listed here are 23 T cell receptor beta chains from one sample, sequenced in a study of shared clonotypes between healthy human individuals (TCRdb year 2020). Libraries were prepared through the immunoSEQ multiplex PCR assay. The source is immuneACCESS, and TCRdb retained only in-frame sequences with V and J called. Part of the clones is not carried over; for the studies checked, unresolved V genes explain less than half of this, and the remainder is unexplained. Present in this sample are about 480,000 clones, 60% to 80% of which were seen just once. The ten largest clonotypes hold around 12% of the sample. The sample was PBMCs. The receptors originated from a woman aged 40 to 50 in good health. Some clones in this sample may be carry-over from other donors' samples.

Details on this clone: Other DNA sequences within the sample encode an identical CDR3. V usage is TRBV28 and J usage is TRBJ1-1, with D perhaps TRBD1 (6 bases). With 5 bases removed from V and 5 bases from J, the gap between germline ends came to 6 bases. CDR1 and CDR2 (germline): MDHEN, SYDVKM. The CDR3 extends over 11 amino acids. The CDR3 DNA reads TGTGCCAGCAGTAGGGGGACTGAAGCTTTCTTT. Protein: CASSRGTEAFF.

The chain joins TRBV19 to TRBJ1-5; TRBD1 might be the D (6 bases). Germline CDR1 and CDR2: LNHDA and SQIVND (reference sequence). V gave up 9 bases and J gave up 9 bases, with 18 bases separating them. This CDR3 has 13 amino acids. CDR3: CASTKQGSRPQHF. The CDR3 DNA reads as TGTGCCAGCACTAAACAGGGCTCGAGGCCCCAGCATTTT.

The sample holds one count of this clone. This sequence joins TRBV2 and TRBJ2-5; 11 nucleotides agree with TRBD2. Germline assignment: CDR1 SNHLY and CDR2 FYNNEI. Germline trimming cut 4 bases from V and 4 bases from J; bases unmatched to any gene: 8. This CDR3 has 16 amino acids. The CDR3 region is CASSGLAGGGSETQYF. The CDR3 DNA is TGTGCCAGCAGTGGATTAGCGGGAGGGGGGTCAGAGACCCAGTACTTC.

This clone has a count of ten or more. V gene TRBV6-1 combines with J gene TRBJ1-1, with no clear D. The germline V and J ends were trimmed by 4 bases and 0 bases, with 15 bases remaining between them. The CDR3 covers 16 residues. The germline V gene has CDR1 MNHNS and CDR2 SASEGT. The CDR3 DNA reads as TGTGCCAGCAGTGTAAGGAACAGCCGGATGAACACTGAAGCTTTCTTT. It specifies CASSVRNSRMNTEAFF.

The V call is TRBV7-3, the J call TRBJ2-5; the D call may be TRBD1 or TRBD2 (6 bases each). The CDR3 contains 15 residues. The V end lost 5 bases, the J end lost 5 bases, and 18 bases lay between the germline ends. Germline CDR1 reads SGHTA; CDR2 reads FQGTGA. The CDR3 loop is CASSLGGGISETQYF. CDR3 in DNA: TGTGCCAGCAGCCTCGGAGGGGGTATATCGGAGACCCAGTACTTC.

This clone was counted a few times. The J gene is TRBJ1-1, the V gene TRBV11-1; D is unclear. Per the germline V gene, CDR1 is SGHAT and CDR2 is FQDESV (reference sequence). V was cut by 5 bases and J by 0 bases, with 7 bases left in between. The CDR3 spans 13 residues. CDR3 DNA sequence: TGTGCCAGCAGCCAACAAATGAACACTGAAGCTTTCTTT. Encoded protein: CASSQQMNTEAFF.

This chain links TRBV7-2 with TRBJ2-5, with 9 nucleotides matching TRBD1. This CDR3 comprises 15 residues. Germline CDR1 is SGHTA and CDR2 is FQGNSA. The junction had 8 bases not matched to a gene; V was cut back by 4 bases and J by 5 bases. The CDR3 spells CASSSPDRGKETQYF. CDR3 in DNA: TGTGCCAGCAGCTCCCCGGACAGGGGTAAGGAGACCCAGTACTTC.

The chain couples TRBV6-5 to TRBJ2-5; D is unclear. The J call may be in error: the DNA end matches TRBJ2-7 better. The CDR3 contains 13 residues. Germline V lookup: CDR1 MNHEY, CDR2 SVGAGI. In nucleotides, the CDR3 is TGTGCCAGCAGTTACGACGTCTCCTACGAGCAGTACTTC. Residues: CASSYDVSYEQYF.

This chain links TRBV19 with TRBJ1-5; 9 nucleotides line up with TRBD1. V trimming: 5 bases; J trimming: 5 bases; junction bases outside the gene matches: 13. CDR1 and CDR2 from the germline V gene are LNHDA and SQIVND (reference sequence). There are 17 residues in the CDR3. The CDR3: CASSDDRTGAGDQPQHF. The CDR3, as DNA: TGTGCCAGTAGTGACGACCGGACAGGGGCAGGGGATCAGCCCCAGCATTTT.

This rearrangement joins TRBV9 to TRBJ2-1; 8 nucleotides line up with TRBD2. V lost 5 bases, J lost 0 bases, and 4 bases stayed unmatched. CDR3 length equals 15 residues. In germline, CDR1 is SGDLS, CDR2 YYNGEE. The CDR3 coding sequence is TGTGCCAGCAGTTCCAGCGGGAGCTCCTACAATGAGCAGTTCTTC. Translating gives CASSSSGSSYNEQFF.

The rearrangement uses TRBV5-8 and TRBJ2-3; 11 nucleotides match TRBD2. The CDR3 has 19 residues. Germline CDR1 and CDR2: SGHTS and YDEGEE. V was pared by 6 bases and J by 1 base, with 16 bases of the junction left unmatched. CDR3 residues: CASTPGLAVRRGGTDTQYF. The CDR3 bases are TGTGCCAGCACCCCGGGACTAGCGGTACGGCGGGGCGGCACAGATACGCAGTATTTT.

Worth noting for this clone: The same CDR3 also results from other DNA sequences found in this sample. This chain links TRBV28 with TRBJ2-3; the D gene is possibly TRBD2 (5 bases). Trimming pared 3 bases from V and 1 base from J, leaving 8 bases between. CDR1 is MDHEN and CDR2 is SYDVKM in the germline V gene. This CDR3 spans 14 amino acids. DNA for the CDR3: TGTGCCAGCAGTTTCCTAGCTGGCACAGATACGCAGTATTTT. This sequence encodes CASSFLAGTDTQYF.

The chain is built from TRBV7-2 and TRBJ2-7; D unresolved. This CDR3 is 12 amino acids long. Per germline, CDR1 SGHTA and CDR2 FQGNSA. V lost 4 bases and J lost 5, with 9 bases in between. This CDR3 is CASSSSPNEQYF. The CDR3 nucleotides are TGTGCCAGCAGCTCTTCCCCCAACGAGCAGTACTTC.

The chain links TRBV5-6 to TRBJ1-2; D might be TRBD1 (5 bases). This CDR3 comprises 13 residues. Germline V gives CDR1 SGHDT, CDR2 YYEEEE. V was trimmed by 1 base and J by 14 bases, leaving 18 bases between them. CDR3 residues: CASSLRRDRGSTF. CDR3 sequence (DNA): TGTGCCAGCAGCTTGCGCCGGGACCGAGGTAGTACCTTC.

The V call is TRBV7-9, the J call TRBJ2-1, with TRBD2 matching 10 bases. This CDR3 spans 14 amino acids. After removal of 6 bases from V and 5 bases from J, the junction contained 4 bases not matched to a gene. Per germline, CDR1 SEHNR and CDR2 FQNEAQ (reference sequence). The CDR3 DNA reads as TGTGCCAGCAGTCTAGCGGGAGCGGACAATGAGCAGTTCTTC. Protein sequence: CASSLAGADNEQFF.

This clone was found a few times. The chain has TRBV5-1 and TRBJ2-6, with D maybe TRBD1 (6 bases). V dropped 5 bases and J dropped 4 bases, with 25 bases sitting between them. This CDR3 is built from 19 residues. Germline V gene data show CDR1 as SGHRS and CDR2 as YFSETQ. The CDR3 is CASRGQPNHIGNGANVLTF. CDR3 DNA sequence: TGCGCCAGCAGGGGACAACCCAACCACATAGGAAACGGGGCCAACGTCCTGACTTTC.

V is TRBV30 and J is TRBJ2-7; TRBD2 is a possible D gene (6 bases). Trimming cost V 2 bases and J 10 bases, with 18 bases left between them. This CDR3 is built from 13 residues. Germline values: CDR1 GTSNPN, CDR2 SVGIG (reference sequence). CDR3 nucleotides: TGTGCCTGGAGTAGGAGGGCAGGCTCGCATCAGTACTTC. Protein: CAWSRRAGSHQYF.

This clone appeared a few times. The rearrangement links TRBV19 to TRBJ2-3, with a possible D match to TRBD1 (6 bases). V was pared by 7 bases and J by 2 bases, with 13 bases between. CDR1 and CDR2 (germline): LNHDA, SQIVND (reference sequence). The CDR3 runs 14 residues. The DNA for the CDR3 is TGTGCCAGTATGGGAGACAGGTTCACAGATACGCAGTATTTT. Amino acids: CASMGDRFTDTQYF.

This clone has just a few counts. V gene TRBV4-1 combines with J gene TRBJ2-1, with 10 bases lining up with TRBD2. From germline, CDR1 is MGHRA and CDR2 YSYEKL. The trim removed 4 bases at V and 5 bases at J, leaving 5 bases unmatched. The CDR3 covers 15 residues. CDR3 DNA sequence: TGCGCCAGCAGCCCTCGGACTAGCGGTGACAATGAGCAGTTCTTC. Encoded protein: CASSPRTSGDNEQFF.

The chain joins TRBV7-3 to TRBJ2-7; weak D call: TRBD1 (5 bases). The V end was cut by 1 base, the J end by 9 bases, with 25 bases between. Germline values: CDR1 SGHTA, CDR2 FQGTGA. The CDR3 covers 17 residues. CDR3 sequence: CASSLSVGPNIFCGQYF. CDR3 in DNA: TGTGCCAGCAGCTTAAGTGTGGGGCCAAACATTTTTTGCGGGCAGTACTTC.

This chain links TRBV4-1 with TRBJ1-3, with D tentatively TRBD1 (6 bases). The germline CDR1 and CDR2 sequences are MGHRA and YSYEKL. The CDR3 runs to 19 residues. Trimming cost V 3 bases and J 0 bases, with 21 bases left between them. The DNA of the CDR3 is TGCGCCAGCAGCCAGGTCCAGTCGGCCAGGGGAAGCTCTGGAAACACCATATATTTT. Its translation is CASSQVQSARGSSGNTIYF.

This clone has a handful of counts. The CDR3 loop is CASSLDTYGYTF. The CDR3 DNA is TGTGCCAGCAGCCTGGACACCTATGGCTACACCTTC. The chain employs TRBV5-6 and TRBJ1-2; D is perhaps TRBD1 (5 bases). V lost 4 bases, J lost 4 bases, and 8 bases lay in between. The CDR3 loop spans 12 amino acids. Looked up from germline, CDR1 is SGHDT and CDR2 is YYEEEE. The full variable domain, with the rest looked up from reference TRBV5-6 and TRBJ1-2, is DAGVTQSPTHLIKTRGQQVTLRCSPKSGHDTVSWYQQALGQGPQFIFQYYEEEERQRGNFPDRFSGHQFPNYSSELNVNALLLGDSALYLCASSLDTYGYTFGSGTRLTVV.

The chain links TRBV19 to TRBJ2-1, with D possibly TRBD2 on 5 matching bases. Per the germline V gene, CDR1 is LNHDA and CDR2 is SQIVND (reference sequence). This CDR3 comprises 15 residues. The V and J ends lost 3 bases and 3 bases respectively, with 12 bases between them. CDR3 DNA: TGTGCCAGTAGTATGAGGGCTAGCAGCTACAATGAGCAGTTCTTC. Encoded protein: CASSMRASSYNEQFF. Supplemented by reference TRBV19 and TRBJ2-1, the full variable domain reads DGGITQSPKYLFRKEGQNVTLSCEQNLNHDAMYWYRQDPGQGLRLIYYSQIVNDFQKGDIAEGYSVSREKKESFPLTVTSAQKNPTAFYLCASSMRASSYNEQFFGPGTRLTVL.